This T cell receptor beta chain was observed in a study of T-cell reconstitution after alpha-beta-depleted transplantation in children. Whole-study results and caveats: Reportedly, alpha-beta T cells present about two months post-transplant originated from several hundred expanded clones of graft origin. Counts and diversity of T cells one year after transplant came mostly from newly produced T cells.

Turning to this clonotype: The target antigen is unknown.

The TCRbeta library incorporated unique molecular identifiers. TCRdb reprocessed the PCR reads with MiXCR, giving one entry per CDR3 protein. Among fewer than 350,000 distinct CDR3 sequences listed, around 10% were seen once. The specimen comprised peripheral blood, sampled 180 days after TCRalphabeta/CD19-depleted stem cell transplant. This sequence originates from a male patient aged 2 to 10 who had a stem cell transplant for chronic granulomatous disease, so the T cells may come from the graft donor.

CDR3 sequence: CASSRLGQGDAASGLAYEQYF. In nucleotides, the CDR3 is TGCGCCAGCAGTCGGCTGGGGCAGGGCGACGCTGCTAGCGGGTTAGCCTACGAGCAGTACTTC. The gene calls are TRBV5-1 and TRBJ2-7, with 8 bases that match TRBD2. The length of the CDR3 is 21 residues. Trimming cost V 5 bases and J 2 bases; bases outside gene matches: 27. CDR1 is SGHRS, CDR2 YFSETQ, per germline.